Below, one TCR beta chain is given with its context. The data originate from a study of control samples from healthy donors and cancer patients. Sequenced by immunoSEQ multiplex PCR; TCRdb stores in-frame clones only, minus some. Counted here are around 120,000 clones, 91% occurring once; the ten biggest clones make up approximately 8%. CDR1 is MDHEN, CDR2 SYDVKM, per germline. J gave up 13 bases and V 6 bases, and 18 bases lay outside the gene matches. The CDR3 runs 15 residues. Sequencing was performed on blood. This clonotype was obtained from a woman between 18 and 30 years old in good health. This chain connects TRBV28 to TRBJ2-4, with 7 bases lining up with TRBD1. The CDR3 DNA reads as TGTGCCAGCAGGTTCCTAAACTCCCCGGGACAGAAACAGTACTTC. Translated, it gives CASRFLNSPGQKQYF.